Each of the 27 T cell receptor beta chains below was sequenced from the same sample in a study of blood T cell repertoires in COVID-19. Only in-frame clones appear in the TCRdb table, and some are missing; sequencing was by immunoSEQ multiplex PCR. The table has some 300,000 clones, around 92% seen once; the top ten hold less than 3%. Sequences were obtained from PBMCs or T cells enriched from blood (not recorded which). The source of these receptors is a woman between 45 and 60 years old who had been exposed to COVID-19.

J is TRBJ2-2 and V is TRBV5-1, with D unclear. Between the trimmed V and J ends, which lost 7 bases and 4 bases, there was a span of 17 bases. The CDR3 contains 15 residues. The germline V gene encodes CDR1 SGHRS and CDR2 YFSETQ. The CDR3 spells CASAHPGLSTGELFF. The CDR3 nucleotides read TGCGCCAGCGCCCATCCAGGCCTGAGCACCGGGGAGCTGTTTTTT.

The rearrangement uses TRBV7-9 and TRBJ1-1; D perhaps matches TRBD1 (6 bases). CDR3 size: 15 residues. V lost 5 bases and J lost 7, with 20 bases in between. Germline assignment: CDR1 SEHNR and CDR2 FQNEAQ (reference sequence). For the CDR3, the DNA is TGTGCCAGCAGCCCCGAGGGGGGGCTGGGAGGTGAAGCTTTCTTT. Its translation is CASSPEGGLGGEAFF.

The V gene is TRBV5-1, the J gene TRBJ1-1; 10 bases agree with TRBD1. Per the germline V gene, CDR1 is SGHRS and CDR2 is YFSETQ. This CDR3 has 14 residues. V lost 7 bases to trimming and J lost 3 bases; unmatched junction nucleotides: 6. In DNA form, the CDR3 reads TGCGCCAGCGCGACAGGGGGCCCCTACACTGAAGCTTTCTTT. It codes for CASATGGPYTEAFF.

This sequence joins TRBV5-1 and TRBJ1-3; D perhaps matches TRBD1 (5 bases). CDR1 and CDR2 from the germline V gene are SGHRS and YFSETQ. Trimming cost V 4 bases and J 0 bases, with 11 bases left between them. CDR3 size: 15 residues. CDR3 sequence reads: CASSDSSSSGNTIYF. The DNA for the CDR3 is TGCGCCAGCAGCGACAGCAGTTCCTCTGGAAACACCATATATTTT.

The chain has TRBV9 and TRBJ1-4; TRBD1 matches 12 bases. Germline lookup yields CDR1 SGDLS and CDR2 YYNGEE. V was clipped by 3 bases and J by 4 bases; unmatched bases: 7. The CDR3 spans 17 residues. CDR3 sequence: CASSEPGTGGNNEKLFF. The CDR3 coding sequence is TGTGCCAGCAGCGAACCCGGGACAGGGGGCAATAATGAAAAACTGTTTTTT.

J is TRBJ1-6 and V is TRBV28, with TRBD1 identical over 9 bases. J gave up 10 bases and V 8 bases, and 6 bases lay outside the gene matches. The germline CDR1 and CDR2 sequences are MDHEN and SYDVKM. CDR3 length equals 13 residues. The CDR3 nucleotides are TGTGCCAGCGACAGGGGGGGAGGCTCACCCCTCCACTTT. Translating gives CASDRGGGSPLHF.

The chain carries TRBV15 and TRBJ2-7, with 7 positions matching TRBD1. From germline, CDR1 is LNHNV and CDR2 YYDKDF (reference sequence). V lost 1 base, J lost 5 bases, and 8 bases stayed unmatched. The CDR3 sequence is 15 residues long. The CDR3 reads CATSRVRDSLNEQYF. CDR3 bases: TGTGCCACCAGCAGAGTGAGGGACAGTCTAAACGAGCAGTACTTC.

V and J are TRBV19 and TRBJ1-6; D is unclear. Germline values: CDR1 LNHDA, CDR2 SQIVND (reference sequence). The CDR3 runs 14 residues. Deletions cut 5 bases from V and 1 base from J, with 6 bases between. The CDR3 region is CASSSGSYNSPLHF. CDR3 coding DNA: TGTGCCAGTAGTTCGGGGTCCTATAATTCACCCCTCCACTTT.

The chain carries TRBV5-3 and TRBJ1-4; D perhaps matches TRBD1 (5 bases). TRBV5-3 is labeled an ORF, and its function is uncertain. Trimming took off 0 bases at V and 1 base at J, with 13 bases between the two ends. The CDR3 is 17 amino acids. Here the CDR3 reads CARSLAKGRKTNEKLFF. CDR3 coding DNA: TGTGCCAGAAGCTTGGCCAAGGGGCGGAAAACTAATGAAAAACTGTTTTTT.

This clone was picked up one time. The rearrangement links TRBV11-2 to TRBJ2-7; 10 bases are a match to TRBD1. Germline V CDR1 and CDR2: SGHAT, FQNNGV. V trimming: 3 bases; J trimming: 4 bases; junction bases outside the gene matches: 6. This CDR3 comprises 15 residues. CDR3 region: CASSFERQGAYEQYF. The CDR3 DNA reads TGTGCCAGCAGCTTCGAGAGACAGGGGGCATACGAGCAGTACTTC. Filled out from reference TRBV11-2 and TRBJ2-7, the complete variable domain reads EAGVAQSPRYKIIEKRQSVAFWCNPISGHATLYWYQQILGQGPKLLIQFQNNGVVDDSQLPKDRFSAERLKGVDSTLKIQPAKLEDSAVYLCASSFERQGAYEQYFGPGTRLTVT.

The J gene is TRBJ1-5, the V gene TRBV6-2 or TRBV6-3; 7 bases are shared with TRBD1. This CDR3 has 13 amino acids. Germline CDR1 reads MNHEY; CDR2 reads SVGEGT. The ends lost 5 bases at V and 15 bases at J; junction bases unmatched: 13. The CDR3 DNA reads TGTGCCAGCAGTCAAAATCGACAGGGTCCCATGCATTTT. Amino acid sequence: CASSQNRQGPMHF.

The rearrangement joins TRBV19 to TRBJ1-2; D might be TRBD1 (6 bases). CDR1 is LNHDA, CDR2 SQIVND, per germline (reference sequence). This CDR3 region has 15 residues. Deletions cut 6 bases from V and 6 bases from J, with 20 bases between. For the CDR3, the DNA is TGTGCCAGTAGAATAAAAATACAGGGAGTGGATGGCTACACCTTC. This codes for CASRIKIQGVDGYTF. Complete variable domain (other parts from reference TRBV19 and TRBJ1-2): DGGITQSPKYLFRKEGQNVTLSCEQNLNHDAMYWYRQDPGQGLRLIYYSQIVNDFQKGDIAEGYSVSREKKESFPLTVTSAQKNPTAFYLCASRIKIQGVDGYTFGSGTRLTVV.

The chain employs TRBV4-1 and TRBJ1-1; the D gene is possibly TRBD1 (6 bases). This CDR3 comprises 17 residues. Germline assignment: CDR1 MGHRA and CDR2 YSYEKL. Trimming stripped 0 bases from V and 1 base from J, with 15 bases between. The CDR3 DNA is TGCGCCAGCAGCCAAGAATCGCAGGGGAGTTGGAACACTGAAGCTTTCTTT. This sequence encodes CASSQESQGSWNTEAFF.

This rearrangement joins TRBV27 to TRBJ1-6; the match to TRBD1 covers 7 bases. The V gene end was trimmed by 0 bases and the J gene end by 4 bases; junction bases not matched to a gene: 6. Looked up from germline, CDR1 is MNHEY and CDR2 is SMNVEV (reference sequence). The CDR3 is made up of 17 amino acids. This CDR3 is CASSLSPPGGYNSPLHF. DNA of the CDR3: TGTGCCAGCAGTTTATCGCCCCCAGGGGGGTATAATTCACCCCTCCACTTT.

This chain connects TRBV5-1 to TRBJ1-2; 9 bases match TRBD1. The CDR3 covers 14 residues. Germline values: CDR1 SGHRS, CDR2 YFSETQ. V lost 4 bases, J lost 5 bases, and 6 bases stayed unmatched. Here the CDR3 reads CASSRDREDYGYTF. DNA of the CDR3: TGCGCCAGCAGCCGGGACAGGGAGGATTATGGCTACACCTTC.

The gene calls are TRBV19 and TRBJ2-5; the match to TRBD1 covers 8 bases. This CDR3 has 14 amino acids. Germline-derived CDR1 and CDR2 are LNHDA and SQIVND (reference sequence). The V segment lost 6 bases and the J segment 3 bases; nucleotides outside the gene matches: 6. The CDR3 here is CASSPQGAKETQYF. CDR3 bases: TGTGCCAGTAGCCCTCAGGGGGCGAAAGAGACCCAGTACTTC.

The chain carries TRBV30 and TRBJ1-2; D is possibly TRBD1 (5 bases). The CDR3 extends over 12 amino acids. V shed 1 base and J shed 8 bases, with 11 bases lying between them. Germline V gives CDR1 GTSNPN, CDR2 SVGIG (reference sequence). The CDR3 sequence is CAWSGQSGGYTF. CDR3 DNA: TGTGCCTGGAGTGGACAGTCGGGCGGCTACACCTTC.

V gene TRBV5-1 combines with J gene TRBJ1-5, with D possibly matching TRBD1 (5 bases). V was shortened by 0 bases and J by 3 bases, with 10 bases between the two germline ends. Germline CDR1 reads SGHRS; CDR2 reads YFSETQ. The CDR3 extends over 15 amino acids. CDR3 bases: TGCGCCAGCAGCTTGGCGGGGGAGTACAATCAGCCCCAGCATTTT. It is translated as CASSLAGEYNQPQHF.

This clone was observed a single time. This chain connects TRBV28 to TRBJ1-2; D is unresolved. CDR1 and CDR2 (germline): MDHEN, SYDVKM. Between the trimmed V and J ends, which lost 11 bases and 8 bases, there was a span of 24 bases. CDR3 length: 14 amino acids. CDR3 region: CAGSSGVRVGGYTF. CDR3 nucleotides: TGTGCCGGTAGTTCAGGAGTGAGGGTAGGAGGCTACACCTTC.

The chain couples TRBV6-1 to TRBJ1-2, with a tentative D call TRBD1 (5 bases). V was shortened by 1 base and J by 8 bases, with 11 bases between the two germline ends. CDR3 length equals 13 residues. Germline assignment: CDR1 MNHNS and CDR2 SASEGT. CDR3 loop: CASSEGRVGGYTF. CDR3 nucleotides: TGTGCCAGCAGTGAAGGCAGGGTCGGAGGCTACACCTTC.

This chain connects TRBV19 to TRBJ2-7; tentatively, D is TRBD2 (5 bases). Germline V gene data show CDR1 as LNHDA and CDR2 as SQIVND (reference sequence). Trimming took 4 bases from V and 3 from J, leaving 13 bases between them. The CDR3 is 14 amino acids. The CDR3 bases are TGTGCCAGTAGTAGGGCGAGCCGGGACTACGAGCAGTACTTC. Amino acid sequence: CASSRASRDYEQYF.

The CDR3 bases are TGTGCCAGCAGTTACGCGCAGGGGCGACTGTTTTTT. Protein sequence: CASSYAQGRLFF. J is TRBJ1-4 and V is TRBV6-5; maybe TRBD1 (6 bases). The CDR3 length is 12 residues. From germline, CDR1 is MNHEY and CDR2 SVGAGI. Between the trimmed V and J ends, which lost 2 bases and 13 bases, there was a span of 11 bases.

This clone was detected only once. The J gene is TRBJ2-7, the V gene TRBV14; 7 bases align to TRBD1. Germline lookup yields CDR1 SGHDN and CDR2 FVKESK. The CDR3 length is 18 residues. Trimming cost V 2 bases and J 2 bases; bases outside gene matches: 15. DNA for the CDR3: TGTGCCAGCAGCCAAACGGGGAGCAGGACAGGTTTTACCTACGAGCAGTACTTC. Translation gives CASSQTGSRTGFTYEQYF. Supplemented by reference TRBV14 and TRBJ2-7, the full variable domain reads EAGVTQFPSHSVIEKGQTVTLRCDPISGHDNLYWYRRVMGKEIKFLLHFVKESKQDESGMPNNRFLAERTGGTYSTLKVQPAELEDSGVYFCASSQTGSRTGFTYEQYFGPGTRLTVT.

V and J are TRBV3-1 (or the pseudogene TRBV3-2) and TRBJ2-1; possible D gene TRBD2, 6 bases. The length of the CDR3 is 15 residues. Per germline, CDR1 LGHDT and CDR2 YNNKEL (reference sequence). V lost 6 bases, J lost 0 bases, and 12 bases lay in between. The CDR3 region is CASRSRGSSYNEQFF. The CDR3, as DNA: TGTGCCAGCAGGAGCCGGGGGAGCTCCTACAATGAGCAGTTCTTC.

The V and J genes are TRBV5-1 and TRBJ1-4, with D possibly being TRBD1 (6 bases). The CDR3 runs to 13 residues. With 9 bases removed from V and 6 bases from J, the gap between germline ends came to 15 bases. Germline CDR1 is SGHRS and CDR2 is YFSETQ. In DNA, the CDR3 is TGCGCCACCAGGCCAGGGGTTGATGAAAAACTGTTTTTT. Its protein is CATRPGVDEKLFF.

V usage is TRBV18 and J usage is TRBJ2-1, with 11 bases aligning to TRBD2. Trimming took 3 bases from V and 9 from J; bases not matched to a gene: 10. Germline V gene lookup returns CDR1 KGHSH and CDR2 LQKENI. The CDR3 has 16 amino acids. The CDR3 nucleotides are TGTGCCAGCTCACCCTCTTTAGCGGGGGGGCATCGTGAGCAGTTCTTC. This sequence encodes CASSPSLAGGHREQFF.

This rearrangement joins TRBV28 to TRBJ2-1; the match to TRBD1 covers 8 bases. Germline CDR1 is MDHEN and CDR2 is SYDVKM. V lost 6 bases to trimming and J lost 8 bases; unmatched junction nucleotides: 12. This CDR3 is built from 15 residues. The CDR3 nucleotides read TGTGCCAGCAGCTATCATAAGCTACAGGGGGATGAGCAGTTCTTC. Translating gives CASSYHKLQGDEQFF.